This TCR beta chain comes out of a study of PD-L1 blockade in urothelial cancer. As regards this clone: Antigen specificity is unknown.

General study results and limits: Durable-benefit patients showed greater tumor-associated blood clone expansion at 3 weeks.

As to time point: peripheral blood 6 weeks after treatment start. The germline gives CDR1 SEHNR, CDR2 FQNEAQ (reference sequence). The CDR3 is made up of 17 amino acids. After removal of 4 bases from V and 0 bases from J, the junction contained 8 bases not matched to a gene. Templates that were synthetic TCR analogs were spiked into each PCR. Assay used: immunoSEQ multiplex PCR; TCRdb lists only in-frame clones, some missing. The sample includes 40,000 to 45,000 clones, roughly 85% of them seen just once. This TCR was sampled from an older man with urothelial cancer. The material sequenced was PBMCs, taken around atezolizumab (anti-PD-L1) treatment. The genes are TRBV7-9 and TRBJ2-3; 9 positions match TRBD2. The chain's CDR3 is CASSSGGLAPSTDTQYF. Written as DNA, the CDR3 is TGTGCCAGCAGCTCCGGGGGACTAGCCCCCAGCACAGATACGCAGTATTTT.